This is a list of T cell receptor beta chains from one sample in a study of T cells in Graves' hyperthyroidism and ophthalmopathy. Via MiXCR, TCRdb re-called the multiplex PCR reads, giving one row per CDR3 protein. Of about 570,000 distinct CDR3 sequences listed, under 60% are singletons. The sequenced sample was peripheral blood or thyroid tissue (not recorded which). All receptors come from an adult woman with Graves' disease, either hyperthyroidism or ophthalmopathy (not recorded which). CDR3s include the opening cysteine and the closing phenylalanine or tryptophan. A D gene is named only where the DNA matches it firmly. Where a row states a size, it is once, few, many or the class of an expanded clone; other rows omit it.

TRBV5-4	-	TRBJ2-7	many	TGTGCCAGCAGCATCATCACAGGATCCTACGAGCAGTACTTC	CASSIITGSYEQYF
TRBV7-8	-	TRBJ2-7	many	TGTGCCAGCAGCTTAGCTCAGCATAGCTACGAGCAGTACTTC	CASSLAQHSYEQYF
TRBV20-1	TRBD1	TRBJ2-7	many	TGCAGTGCTAAGGGGACGACAGGGGGGGGCTACGAGCAGTACTTC	CSAKGTTGGGYEQYF
TRBV7-9	-	TRBJ1-1	many	TGTGCCAGCAGCTTAGTCAATAGTCCTGAAGCTTTCTTT	CASSLVNSPEAFF
TRBV15	-	TRBJ1-3	-	TGTGCCACCAGCAACCAGGTGCCTGTAACTGGAAACACCATATATTTT	CATSNQVPVTGNTIYF
TRBV5-1	-	TRBJ2-5	many	TGCGCCAGCAGCTTGGCGAACTACTTCCAAGAGACCCAGTACTTC	CASSLANYFQETQYF
TRBV11-2	-	TRBJ1-1	many	TGTGCCACCTCAGCCGGGGAGCTTGAAGCTTTCTTT	CATSAGELEAFF
TRBV20-1	-	TRBJ1-5	once	TGCAGTGCCGACGGGCTCGAGAGGGGGGAACGTCAGCCCCAGCATTTT	CSADGLERGERQPQHF
TRBV9	-	TRBJ2-2	-	TGTGCCAGCAGTGAAACGTCATTTAACACCGGGGAGCTGTTTTTT	CASSETSFNTGELFF
TRBV20-1	TRBD2	TRBJ2-5	many	TGCAGTGCAAGTCGTACCGGGACTAGCGGGAGGCCGGGAGAAGAGACCCAGTACTTC	CSASRTGTSGRPGEETQYF